The present TCR beta chain was sequenced within a study of T cells in Graves' hyperthyroidism and ophthalmopathy. General study results and limits: Blood samples included most of the expanded thyroid clonotypes exceeding 0.001.

The TCR beta CDR3 regions underwent amplification using RNA transcripts as the source. The TCR CDR3 first-round RT-PCR relied on the HTBI primer set. TCRdb used MiXCR to reprocess the multiplex PCR reads, holding one entry per CDR3 protein. The repertoire holds about 350,000 distinct CDR3 sequences, with around 14% as singletons. Trimming took 6 bases from V and 1 from J, leaving 15 bases between them. Germline CDR1 reads MDHEN; CDR2 reads SYDVKM. This CDR3 has 15 amino acids. This clonotype was observed many times. Its antigen is undetermined. The patients, who ranged from 18 to 65 in age, presented with newly diagnosed hyperthyroidism lasting under 2 months.

The TCR comes from a woman between 25 and 40 years old with Graves' hyperthyroidism. J is TRBJ2-5 and V is TRBV28; D possibly corresponds to TRBD2 (6 bases). The source material was blood. CDR3 region: CASRPAAGLQETQYF. CDR3 coding DNA: TGTGCCAGCAGACCGGCTGCGGGACTCCAAGAGACCCAGTACTTC.